A single sample gave rise to the 21 T cell receptor beta chains below, sequenced in a study of human T cells and chemical hapten exposure. Time point in this sample: healthy volunteer bleed at 2 weeks. Blood, whole and unfractionated, served as the source for total RNA extraction. TCRdb reprocessed the RACE reads with MiXCR, giving one entry per CDR3 protein. The sample lists about 130,000 distinct CDR3 sequences; about 8.2% were seen once. The sequencing sample was made of whole blood. The receptors originated from a male donor in good health. Some clones in this sample may be carry-over from other donors' samples.

This clonotype has a handful of counts. The V call is TRBV6-2 or TRBV6-3, the J call TRBJ2-2; D is undetermined. CDR1 is MNHEY and CDR2 is SVGEGT in the germline V gene. V was cut by 6 bases and J by 6 bases, with 5 bases left in between. The length of the CDR3 is 11 residues. This CDR3 reads CASRVAGELFF. The CDR3, as DNA: TGTGCCAGCAGGGTGGCCGGGGAGCTGTTTTTT.

J is TRBJ1-6 and V is TRBV7-3; D is undetermined. The germline V and J ends were trimmed by 0 bases and 9 bases, with 6 bases remaining between them. There are 13 residues in the CDR3. CDR1 is SGHTA, CDR2 FQGTGA, per germline. This chain's CDR3 is CASSLTPTSPLHF. The DNA for the CDR3 is TGTGCCAGCAGCTTAACACCAACTTCACCCCTCCACTTT. The whole variable domain, filled in from reference TRBV7-3 and TRBJ1-6, reads GAGVSQTPSNKVTEKGKYVELRCDPISGHTALYWYRQSLGQGPEFLIYFQGTGAADDSGLPNDRFFAVRPEGSVSTLKIQRTERGDSAVYLCASSLTPTSPLHFGNGTRLTVT.

There are many counts of this clonotype. The rearrangement links TRBV12-3 or TRBV12-4 to TRBJ1-6; 8 bases agree with TRBD1. J lost 6 bases, V lost 2 bases, and 0 bases had no gene match. The CDR3 spans 14 residues. CDR3 sequence (DNA): TGTGCCAGCAGTTTAACAGGGGGTAATTCACCCCTCCACTTT. The encoded protein is CASSLTGGNSPLHF.

V and J are TRBV6-5 and TRBJ1-2; D possibly corresponds to TRBD1 (5 bases). The CDR3 sequence is 15 residues long. V gave up 4 bases and J gave up 2 bases, with 14 bases separating them. The V gene's germline CDR1 is MNHEY and CDR2 SVGAGI. CDR3 in DNA: TGTGCCAGCAGTTCCAGCGGACACGCCAACTATGGCTACACCTTC. It specifies CASSSSGHANYGYTF.

V gene TRBV6-2 or TRBV6-3 combines with J gene TRBJ2-1; 9 bases fit TRBD2. This CDR3 is 16 amino acids long. The V segment lost 4 bases and the J segment 4 bases; nucleotides outside the gene matches: 8. Per germline, CDR1 MNHEY and CDR2 SVGEGT. As DNA, the CDR3 is TGTGCCAGCAGTTTTTTAGCGGGGGTGTCATACAATGAGCAGTTCTTC. Protein sequence: CASSFLAGVSYNEQFF.

This clonotype has a count of ten or more. The rearrangement joins TRBV6-2 or TRBV6-3 to TRBJ1-1; the D is unclear. V was clipped by 5 bases and J by 1 base, with 8 bases between them. The CDR3 has 13 residues. Germline-derived CDR1 and CDR2 are MNHEY and SVGEGT. DNA for the CDR3: TGTGCCAGCAGTGTTACAGAGAACACTGAAGCTTTCTTT. It specifies CASSVTENTEAFF.

The sample holds a few counts of this clonotype. The chain uses TRBV7-2 and TRBJ1-3; the D gene is possibly TRBD1 (6 bases). The germline V and J ends were trimmed by 5 bases and 4 bases, with 15 bases remaining between them. CDR1 SGHTA and CDR2 FQGNSA come from the germline V gene. This CDR3 is 15 amino acids long. The CDR3 protein is CASSPPQGPGNTIYF. The CDR3 DNA reads TGTGCCAGCAGCCCCCCACAGGGACCAGGAAACACCATATATTTT. Full variable domain (rest looked up from reference TRBV7-2 and TRBJ1-3): GAGVSQSPSNKVTEKGKDVELRCDPISGHTALYWYRQSLGQGLEFLIYFQGNSAPDKSGLPSDRFSAERTGGSVSTLTIQRTQQEDSAVYLCASSPPQGPGNTIYFGEGSWLTVV.

The rearrangement links TRBV20-1 to TRBJ2-5; possible D gene TRBD2, 6 bases. The germline CDR1 and CDR2 sequences are DFQATT and SNEGSKA (reference sequence). CDR3 length: 13 residues. The V and J ends lost 7 bases and 7 bases respectively, with 19 bases between them. CDR3 sequence: CSVSLSGDGTQYF. Written as DNA, the CDR3 is TGCAGTGTATCTCTCTCGGGAGACGGGACCCAGTACTTC.

This clonotype was picked up a small number of times. The chain carries TRBV9 and TRBJ2-3, with 13 bases that match TRBD2. With V trimmed by 0 bases and J by 7 bases, 8 bases remained unmatched. CDR3 length: 17 amino acids. CDR1 is SGDLS and CDR2 is YYNGEE in the germline V gene. Written as DNA, the CDR3 is TGTGCCAGCAGCGTAGCTGGAGGGACTAGCGGGGAAAATACGCAGTATTTT. Residues: CASSVAGGTSGENTQYF.

The rearrangement uses TRBV6-4 and TRBJ2-3; D uncertain. Trimming pared 4 bases from V and 4 bases from J, leaving 9 bases between. Germline-derived CDR1 and CDR2 are MRHNA and SNTAGT. CDR3 length equals 13 residues. CDR3 amino acids: CASSAETADTQYF. CDR3 nucleotide sequence: TGTGCCAGCAGTGCCGAGACGGCAGATACGCAGTATTTT.

This chain uses TRBV27 with TRBJ2-3; maybe TRBD2 (5 bases). In germline, CDR1 is MNHEY, CDR2 SMNVEV (reference sequence). Trimming stripped 2 bases from V and 4 bases from J, with 16 bases between. This CDR3 comprises 16 residues. The CDR3 nucleotides are TGTGCCAGCAGTTTAGCGGCCGGGGTTGGGGCAGATACGCAGTATTTT. This encodes CASSLAAGVGADTQYF.

This clonotype showed up many times. This chain connects TRBV5-1 to TRBJ2-7, with D unclear. CDR1 SGHRS and CDR2 YFSETQ come from the germline V gene. The CDR3 totals 15 residues. The V end was cut by 0 bases, the J end by 2 bases, with 12 bases between. In DNA, the CDR3 is TGCGCCAGCAGCTTGGCTACGGTGCGAACCTACGAGCAGTACTTC. Amino acids: CASSLATVRTYEQYF.

This clonotype was seen a handful of times. The chain uses TRBV5-1 and TRBJ2-7; 8 bases line up with TRBD1. Germline CDR1 reads SGHRS; CDR2 reads YFSETQ. The junction had 4 bases not matched to a gene; V was cut back by 0 bases and J by 2 bases. This CDR3 spans 15 amino acids. CDR3 nucleotide sequence: TGCGCCAGCAGCTTGGACCCGGGACAGGCCTACGAGCAGTACTTC. Amino acids: CASSLDPGQAYEQYF.

The table lists this clonotype with many counts. The V and J genes are TRBV6-6 and TRBJ1-4; weak D call: TRBD1 (6 bases). V dropped 7 bases and J dropped 8 bases, with 11 bases sitting between them. CDR1 MNHNY and CDR2 SVGAGI come from the germline V gene (reference sequence). The CDR3 has 12 residues. CDR3 sequence reads: CASTSTGEKLFF. The CDR3 bases are TGTGCCAGCACCTCGACAGGAGAAAAACTGTTTTTT.

DNA for the CDR3: TGCGCCAGCAGCCAAGAGAGGAGGAGGGCATTAGTTGACTCTGGAAACACCATATATTTT. This codes for CASSQERRRALVDSGNTIYF. This chain joins TRBV4-3 and TRBJ1-3; D is uncertain. With 0 bases removed from V and 0 bases from J, the gap between germline ends came to 21 bases. From germline, CDR1 is LGHNA and CDR2 YSLEER. The CDR3 consists of 20 residues.

The chain has TRBV29-1 and TRBJ2-7; the D call may be TRBD1 or TRBD2 (5 bases each). This CDR3 has 13 amino acids. Germline CDR1 reads SQVTM; CDR2 reads ANQGSEA. Trimming removed 4 bases from V and 2 bases from J, with 12 bases in between. Written as DNA, the CDR3 is TGCAGCGTTGGCGGCAGGGAGACCTACGAGCAGTACTTC. This sequence encodes CSVGGRETYEQYF.

J is TRBJ1-1 and V is TRBV6-5; D is uncertain. V lost 5 bases and J lost 1, with 8 bases in between. The CDR3 sequence is 13 residues long. Germline assignment: CDR1 MNHEY and CDR2 SVGAGI. CDR3 protein: CASSSPWNTEAFF. Written as DNA, the CDR3 is TGTGCCAGCAGTAGCCCCTGGAACACTGAAGCTTTCTTT.

The chain has TRBV13 and TRBJ2-7; TRBD1 aligns across 9 bases. The germline CDR1 and CDR2 sequences are PRHDT and FYEKMQ (reference sequence). The CDR3 has 17 amino acids. V lost 4 bases and J lost 2; bases outside the gene matches: 12. The CDR3 protein is CASSSPFLGQGTYEQYF. The CDR3 region has the DNA TGTGCCAGCAGCTCTCCTTTTCTGGGACAGGGAACCTACGAGCAGTACTTC.

Ten or more counts support this clonotype. The chain has TRBV10-3 and TRBJ1-5, with D unclear. The length of the CDR3 is 12 residues. Trimming took off 3 bases at V and 6 bases at J, with 6 bases between the two ends. The germline V gene encodes CDR1 ENHRY and CDR2 SYGVKD. CDR3 loop: CAISDYSQPQHF. Here the CDR3 DNA reads TGTGCCATCAGTGACTATAGTCAGCCCCAGCATTTT.

This clonotype was counted a few times. V and J are TRBV7-2 and TRBJ2-2; D is unresolved. Germline CDR1 is SGHTA and CDR2 is FQGNSA. Deletions cut 7 bases from V and 1 base from J, with 10 bases between. CDR3 length equals 14 residues. The CDR3 is CASKRPGNTGELFF. Written as DNA, the CDR3 is TGTGCCAGCAAGAGGCCGGGGAACACCGGGGAGCTGTTTTTT.

For this clonotype: A read error is likely, as this CDR3 ends without the conserved phenylalanine or tryptophan. V usage is TRBV7-2 and J usage is TRBJ2-7; the D gene is possibly TRBD1 (6 bases). Germline CDR1 SGHTA, CDR2 FQGNSA. V was pared by 5 bases and J by 2 bases, with 13 bases between. The CDR3 extends over 14 amino acids. DNA for the CDR3: TGTGCCAGCAGCCTAAGGACAGCCCCCTACGAGCAGTACTCC. Its translation: CASSLRTAPYEQYS.